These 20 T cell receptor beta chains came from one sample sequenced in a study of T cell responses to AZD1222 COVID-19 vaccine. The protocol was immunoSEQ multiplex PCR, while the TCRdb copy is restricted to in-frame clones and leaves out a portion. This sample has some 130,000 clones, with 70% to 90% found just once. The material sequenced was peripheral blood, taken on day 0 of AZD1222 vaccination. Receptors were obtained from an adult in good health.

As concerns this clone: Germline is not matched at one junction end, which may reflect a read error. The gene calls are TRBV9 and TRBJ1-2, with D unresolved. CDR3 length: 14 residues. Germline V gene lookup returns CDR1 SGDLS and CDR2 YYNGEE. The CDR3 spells CVSSSQTGLAGYTF. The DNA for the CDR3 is TGTGTCAGCAGCTCACAGACGGGCCTAGCTGGCTACACCTTC.

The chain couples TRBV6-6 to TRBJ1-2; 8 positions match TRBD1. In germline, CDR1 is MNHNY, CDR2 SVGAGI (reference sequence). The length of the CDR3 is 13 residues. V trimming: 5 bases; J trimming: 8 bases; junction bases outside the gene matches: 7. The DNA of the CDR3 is TGTGCCAGCAGTCTCTGGACAGGGCAGGGCTACACCTTC. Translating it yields CASSLWTGQGYTF.

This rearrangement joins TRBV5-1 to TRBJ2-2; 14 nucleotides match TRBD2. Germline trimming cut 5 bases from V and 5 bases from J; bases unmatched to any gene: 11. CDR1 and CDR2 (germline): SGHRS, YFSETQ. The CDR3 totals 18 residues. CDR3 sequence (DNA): TGCGCCAGCAGGCCCTCGGGACTAGCGGGAGTAAGGACCGGGGAGCTGTTTTTT. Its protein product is CASRPSGLAGVRTGELFF.

The CDR3 sequence: CASSESLTGPGRPQHF. In DNA, the CDR3 is TGTGCCAGCAGTGAATCCCTGACAGGGCCCGGACGGCCCCAGCATTTT. The chain employs TRBV6-1 and TRBJ1-5; TRBD1 aligns across 7 bases. Trimming took 2 bases from V and 9 from J; bases not matched to a gene: 13. The CDR3 spans 16 residues. Germline V gives CDR1 MNHNS, CDR2 SASEGT.

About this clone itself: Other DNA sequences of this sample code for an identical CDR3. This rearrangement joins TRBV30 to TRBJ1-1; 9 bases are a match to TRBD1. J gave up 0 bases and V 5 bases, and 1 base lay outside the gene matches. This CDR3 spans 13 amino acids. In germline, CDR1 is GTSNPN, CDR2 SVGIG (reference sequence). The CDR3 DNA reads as TGTGCCTGGGACAGGGGGATGAACACTGAAGCTTTCTTT. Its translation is CAWDRGMNTEAFF.

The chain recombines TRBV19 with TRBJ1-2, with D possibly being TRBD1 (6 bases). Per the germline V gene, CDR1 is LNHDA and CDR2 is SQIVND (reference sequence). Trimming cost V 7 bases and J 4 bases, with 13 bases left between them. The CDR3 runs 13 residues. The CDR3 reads CASMYRDTYGYTF. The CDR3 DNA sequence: TGTGCCAGTATGTACAGGGACACCTATGGCTACACCTTC.

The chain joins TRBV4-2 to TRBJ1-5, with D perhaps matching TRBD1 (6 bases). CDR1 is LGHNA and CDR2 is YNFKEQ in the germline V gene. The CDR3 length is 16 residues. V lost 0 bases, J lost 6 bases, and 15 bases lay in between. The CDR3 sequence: CASSQELLQGLQPQHF. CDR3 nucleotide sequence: TGTGCCAGCAGCCAAGAACTTCTACAGGGACTTCAGCCCCAGCATTTT.

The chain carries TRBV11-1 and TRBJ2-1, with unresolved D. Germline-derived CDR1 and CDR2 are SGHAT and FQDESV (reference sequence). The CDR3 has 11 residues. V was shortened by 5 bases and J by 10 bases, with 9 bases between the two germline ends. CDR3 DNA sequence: TGTGCCAGCAGCCTCCTCCGGGAGCAGTTCTTC. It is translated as CASSLLREQFF.

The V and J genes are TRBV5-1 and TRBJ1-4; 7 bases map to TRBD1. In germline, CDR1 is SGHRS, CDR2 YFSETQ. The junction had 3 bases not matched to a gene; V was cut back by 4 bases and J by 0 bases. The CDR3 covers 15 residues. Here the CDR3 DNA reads TGCGCCAGCAGCCATGGACAGGCAACTAATGAAAAACTGTTTTTT. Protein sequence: CASSHGQATNEKLFF.

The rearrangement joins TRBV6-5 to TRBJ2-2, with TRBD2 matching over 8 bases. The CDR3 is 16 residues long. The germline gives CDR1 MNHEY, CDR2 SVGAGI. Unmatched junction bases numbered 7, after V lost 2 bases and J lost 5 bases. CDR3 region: CASSYLGSGRTGELFF. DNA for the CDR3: TGTGCCAGCAGTTACCTCGGGAGCGGGAGAACCGGGGAGCTGTTTTTT.

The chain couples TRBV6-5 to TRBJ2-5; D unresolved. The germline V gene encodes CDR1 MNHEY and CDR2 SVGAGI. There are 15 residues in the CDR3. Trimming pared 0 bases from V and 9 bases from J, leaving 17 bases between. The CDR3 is CASSYSSRTRAAQYF. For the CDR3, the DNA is TGTGCCAGCAGTTACTCCTCGAGGACCCGGGCGGCCCAGTACTTC.

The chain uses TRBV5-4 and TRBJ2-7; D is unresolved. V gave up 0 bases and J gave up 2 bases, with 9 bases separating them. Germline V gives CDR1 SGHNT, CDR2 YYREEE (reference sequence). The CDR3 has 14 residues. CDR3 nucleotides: TGTGCCAGCAGCTTGGGACTTAGAACCTACGAGCAGTACTTC. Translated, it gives CASSLGLRTYEQYF.

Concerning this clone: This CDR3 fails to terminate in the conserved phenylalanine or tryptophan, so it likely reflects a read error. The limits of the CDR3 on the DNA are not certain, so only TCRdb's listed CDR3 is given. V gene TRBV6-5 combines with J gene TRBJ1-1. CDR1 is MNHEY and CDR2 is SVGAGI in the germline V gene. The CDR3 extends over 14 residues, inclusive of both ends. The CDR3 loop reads CASSNGPVLRWELL.

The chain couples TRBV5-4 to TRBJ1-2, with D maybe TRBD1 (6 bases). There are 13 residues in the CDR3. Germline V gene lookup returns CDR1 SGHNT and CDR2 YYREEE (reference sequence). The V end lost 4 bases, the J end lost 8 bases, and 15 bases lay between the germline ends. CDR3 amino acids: CASSLAQGGGYTF. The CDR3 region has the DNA TGTGCCAGCAGCCTTGCACAGGGAGGGGGCTACACCTTC.

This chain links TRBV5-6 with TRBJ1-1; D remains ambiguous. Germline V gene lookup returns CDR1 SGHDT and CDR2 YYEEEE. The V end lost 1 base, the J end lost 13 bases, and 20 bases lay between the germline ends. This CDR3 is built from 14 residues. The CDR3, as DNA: TGTGCCAGCAGCTTGTGGGCTGCCCCCAGTAAGCTTTTCTTT. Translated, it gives CASSLWAAPSKLFF.

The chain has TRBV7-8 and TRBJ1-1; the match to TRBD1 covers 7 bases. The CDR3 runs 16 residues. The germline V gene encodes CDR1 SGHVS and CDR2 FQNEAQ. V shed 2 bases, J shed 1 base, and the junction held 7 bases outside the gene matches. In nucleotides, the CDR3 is TGTGCCAGCAGCTTAACCCCTTGGGACAGGAACACTGAAGCTTTCTTT. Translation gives CASSLTPWDRNTEAFF.

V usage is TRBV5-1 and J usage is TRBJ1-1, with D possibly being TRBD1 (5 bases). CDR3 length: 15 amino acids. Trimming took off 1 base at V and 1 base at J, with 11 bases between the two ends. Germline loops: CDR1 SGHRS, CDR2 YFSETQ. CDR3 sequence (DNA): TGCGCCAGCAGCTTGAGTGGGGGTTCGAACACTGAAGCTTTCTTT. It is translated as CASSLSGGSNTEAFF. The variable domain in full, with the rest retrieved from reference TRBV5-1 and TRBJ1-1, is KAGVTQTPRYLIKTRGQQVTLSCSPISGHRSVSWYQQTPGQGLQFLFEYFSETQRNKGNFPGRFSGRQFSNSRSEMNVSTLELGDSALYLCASSLSGGSNTEAFFGQGTRLTVV.

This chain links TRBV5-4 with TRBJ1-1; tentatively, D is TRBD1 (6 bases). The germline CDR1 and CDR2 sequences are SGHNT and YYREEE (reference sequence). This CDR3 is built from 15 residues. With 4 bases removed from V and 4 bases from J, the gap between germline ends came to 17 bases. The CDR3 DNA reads TGTGCCAGCAGCGTGATGGCAGGGGCTAGCACTGAAGCTTTCTTT. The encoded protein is CASSVMAGASTEAFF.

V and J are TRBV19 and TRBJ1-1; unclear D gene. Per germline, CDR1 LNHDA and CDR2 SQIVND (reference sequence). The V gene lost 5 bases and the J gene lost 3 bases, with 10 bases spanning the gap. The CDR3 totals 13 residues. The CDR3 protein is CASSWTEDTEAFF. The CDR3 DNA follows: TGTGCCAGTAGTTGGACGGAGGACACTGAAGCTTTCTTT.

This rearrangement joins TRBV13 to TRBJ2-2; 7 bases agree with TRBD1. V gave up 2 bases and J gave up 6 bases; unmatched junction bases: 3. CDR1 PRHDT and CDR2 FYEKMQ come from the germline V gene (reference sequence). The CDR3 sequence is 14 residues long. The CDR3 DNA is TGTGCCAGCAGCTTACCGACAGGGCCCGGGGAGCTGTTTTTT. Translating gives CASSLPTGPGELFF.